One and the same sample provided the 23 T cell receptor beta chains below, sequenced in a study of T cell responses to AZD1222 COVID-19 vaccine. The protocol was immunoSEQ multiplex PCR, while the TCRdb copy is restricted to in-frame clones and leaves out a portion. The sample comprises about 160,000 clones, 88% of which are singletons, and around 5.5% rests with the top ten. The material sequenced was peripheral blood, taken on day 0 of AZD1222 vaccination. The receptors come from an adult in good health.

The rearrangement uses TRBV28 and TRBJ1-2; D gene ambiguous. This CDR3 has 13 amino acids. The germline CDR1 and CDR2 sequences are MDHEN and SYDVKM. With 9 bases removed from V and 4 bases from J, the gap between germline ends came to 15 bases. The CDR3 loop reads CASSDFTGYGYTF. In DNA form, the CDR3 reads TGTGCCAGTTCGGACTTTACGGGCTATGGCTACACCTTC.

This chain connects TRBV2 to TRBJ1-1; no firm D call. V gave up 4 bases and J gave up 9 bases, with 15 bases separating them. The CDR3 is 13 amino acids. CDR1 is SNHLY and CDR2 is FYNNEI in the germline V gene. This CDR3 is CASSGRQRDKAFF. The CDR3 DNA reads TGTGCCAGCAGTGGCCGGCAGAGGGATAAAGCTTTCTTT. The whole variable domain, remainder taken from reference TRBV2 and TRBJ1-1, is EPEVTQTPSHQVTQMGQEVILRCVPISNHLYFYWYRQILGQKVEFLVSFYNNEISEKSEIFDDQFSVERPDGSNFTLKIRSTKLEDSAMYFCASSGRQRDKAFFGQGTRLTVV.

This sequence joins TRBV6-6 and TRBJ1-6; 8 nucleotides align to TRBD1. Germline CDR1 MNHNY, CDR2 SVGAGI (reference sequence). The CDR3 has 14 residues. The junction had 4 bases not matched to a gene; V was cut back by 7 bases and J by 5 bases. The CDR3 sequence is CASTMTGDNSPLHF. In nucleotides, the CDR3 is TGTGCCAGCACCATGACAGGGGATAATTCACCCCTCCACTTT.

This chain joins TRBV30 and TRBJ1-1; D unclear. CDR1 is GTSNPN, CDR2 SVGIG, per germline (reference sequence). The CDR3 length is 14 residues. The V gene lost 0 bases and the J gene lost 3 bases, with 11 bases spanning the gap. The CDR3 region has the DNA TGTGCCTGGAGTGTAGAGGGAATGGACACTGAAGCTTTCTTT. Amino acid sequence: CAWSVEGMDTEAFF.

The V and J genes are TRBV13 and TRBJ2-1, with 7 bases aligning to TRBD2. This CDR3 has 17 amino acids. The V segment lost 5 bases and the J segment 4 bases; nucleotides outside the gene matches: 14. Germline values: CDR1 PRHDT, CDR2 FYEKMQ (reference sequence). In nucleotides, the CDR3 is TGTGCCAGCAGCCCCGCACCCAAGCGGGGTATTTACAATGAGCAGTTCTTC. Amino acids: CASSPAPKRGIYNEQFF.

The chain is built from TRBV7-2 and TRBJ1-1, with 7 bases lining up with TRBD1. Germline CDR1 is SGHTA and CDR2 is FQGNSA. Trimming at V came to 5 bases and at J to 1 base, leaving 7 bases not matched to a gene. The CDR3 runs 15 residues. In DNA form, the CDR3 reads TGTGCCAGCAGCCCCTACCCAGGGGGGAACACTGAAGCTTTCTTT. Residues: CASSPYPGGNTEAFF.

The rearrangement joins TRBV18 to TRBJ2-5, with unresolved D. The CDR3 runs to 12 residues. Germline V lookup: CDR1 KGHSH, CDR2 LQKENI. Between the trimmed V and J ends, which lost 4 bases and 0 bases, there was a span of 3 bases. CDR3 bases: TGTGCCAGCTCACGAGACCAAGAGACCCAGTACTTC. This translates into CASSRDQETQYF.

This clone came up once. Here the CDR3 reads CATSRTSGGPYEQYF. CDR3 sequence (DNA): TGTGCCACCAGCAGAACTAGCGGGGGGCCCTACGAGCAGTACTTC. The chain couples TRBV15 to TRBJ2-7; 12 positions agree with TRBD2. The CDR3 extends over 15 amino acids. Germline trimming cut 2 bases from V and 2 bases from J; bases unmatched to any gene: 1. The germline gives CDR1 LNHNV, CDR2 YYDKDF (reference sequence).

This clone appeared once. The gene calls are TRBV29-1 and TRBJ2-5, with D perhaps being TRBD1 or TRBD2 (5 bases each). V shed 4 bases and J shed 4 bases, with 16 bases lying between them. CDR1 SQVTM and CDR2 ANQGSEA come from the germline V gene. The CDR3 covers 14 residues. CDR3: CSVVGASGRETQYF. In nucleotides, the CDR3 is TGCAGCGTTGTCGGGGCCTCCGGGCGAGAGACCCAGTACTTC.

The chain combines TRBV27 with TRBJ2-7; D is uncertain. The CDR3 extends over 15 amino acids. V was cut by 3 bases and J by 3 bases, with 15 bases left in between. Germline CDR1 MNHEY, CDR2 SMNVEV (reference sequence). CDR3 in DNA: TGTGCCAGCAGTTTGACTTCGGCTGGCATCTACGAGCAGTACTTC. Amino acids: CASSLTSAGIYEQYF.

This clone has more than one count but fewer than ten. The rearrangement links TRBV12-3 or TRBV12-4 to TRBJ1-2; 9 bases align to TRBD1. The CDR3 runs to 13 residues. Trimming cost V 5 bases and J 4 bases; bases outside gene matches: 2. As DNA, the CDR3 is TGTGCCAGCAGTGCGGGACAGGGCTATGGCTACACCTTC. Protein: CASSAGQGYGYTF.

This rearrangement joins TRBV11-1 to TRBJ2-3; weak D call: TRBD2 (6 bases). Germline V lookup: CDR1 SGHAT, CDR2 FQDESV (reference sequence). The CDR3 runs to 14 residues. The V gene lost 5 bases and the J gene lost 6 bases, with 15 bases spanning the gap. The CDR3 sequence: CASSPGAVLDTQYF. The CDR3 DNA follows: TGTGCCAGCAGCCCGGGAGCGGTACTTGATACGCAGTATTTT.

The rearrangement uses TRBV5-6 and TRBJ1-6; D is undetermined. Germline CDR1 and CDR2: SGHDT and YYEEEE. The germline V and J ends were trimmed by 1 base and 8 bases, with 4 bases remaining between them. CDR3 length: 12 residues. Written as DNA, the CDR3 is TGTGCCAGCAGCTTGTGGGATTCACCCCTCCACTTT. Translation: CASSLWDSPLHF.

Only a few counts were recorded for this clone. The chain recombines TRBV6-2 or TRBV6-3 with TRBJ2-2; D may match TRBD1 or TRBD2 (5 bases each). The germline CDR1 and CDR2 sequences are MNHEY and SVGEGT. There are 16 residues in the CDR3. V lost 1 base and J lost 6, with 15 bases in between. CDR3 residues: CASSYWGTERPGELFF. As DNA, the CDR3 is TGTGCCAGCAGTTACTGGGGGACCGAGAGACCCGGGGAGCTGTTTTTT.

The V and J genes are TRBV28 and TRBJ1-5; D not resolved. Trimming shortened V by 3 bases and J by 6 bases, and 6 bases separated the two germline ends. The V gene's germline CDR1 is MDHEN and CDR2 SYDVKM. The CDR3 consists of 12 residues. The CDR3 here is CASSFLTQPQHF. DNA of the CDR3: TGTGCCAGCAGTTTTCTGACTCAGCCCCAGCATTTT. Variable domain in full (rest from reference TRBV28 and TRBJ1-5): DVKVTQSSRYLVKRTGEKVFLECVQDMDHENMFWYRQDPGLGLRLIYFSYDVKMKEKGDIPEGYSVSREKKERFSLILESASTNQTSMYLCASSFLTQPQHFGDGTRLSIL.

The J gene is TRBJ1-4, the V gene TRBV18, with a weak D call TRBD1 (6 bases). V lost 0 bases to trimming and J lost 8 bases, with 13 bases between them. The CDR3 runs to 15 residues. Germline CDR1 is KGHSH and CDR2 is LQKENI. CDR3 in amino acids: CASSPPSGDGEKLFF. The CDR3 DNA follows: TGTGCCAGCTCACCACCGTCAGGGGACGGGGAAAAACTGTTTTTT.

The V call is TRBV9, the J call TRBJ2-7; 10 bases align to TRBD1. The CDR3 length is 16 residues. Germline CDR1 SGDLS, CDR2 YYNGEE. V gave up 3 bases and J gave up 6 bases; unmatched junction bases: 12. CDR3 sequence reads: CASSARDRGGGSEQYF. The CDR3, as DNA: TGTGCCAGCAGCGCCAGGGACAGGGGAGGGGGCTCCGAGCAGTACTTC.

The CDR3 sequence: CASSSRLAGGLDEQFF. The CDR3 coding sequence is TGTGCCAGCAGCTCAAGACTAGCGGGGGGGCTCGATGAGCAGTTCTTC. The chain recombines TRBV7-2 with TRBJ2-1; TRBD2 aligns across 14 bases. The CDR3 spans 16 residues. Germline CDR1 reads SGHTA; CDR2 reads FQGNSA. J gave up 8 bases and V 4 bases, and 7 bases lay outside the gene matches.

The chain combines TRBV4-2 with TRBJ2-2; 12 positions match TRBD2. The CDR3 contains 18 residues. Trimming cost V 4 bases and J 4 bases; bases outside gene matches: 10. Germline loops: CDR1 LGHNA, CDR2 YNFKEQ. CDR3 residues: CASSRRTSGEEGTGELFF. In DNA, the CDR3 is TGTGCCAGCAGCCGGAGGACTAGCGGGGAGGAGGGCACCGGGGAGCTGTTTTTT.

The rearrangement joins TRBV27 to TRBJ2-2; D is uncertain. This CDR3 is 13 amino acids long. The germline V gene has CDR1 MNHEY and CDR2 SMNVEV (reference sequence). Trimming removed 1 base at V and 5 bases at J, with 5 bases between. The DNA for the CDR3 is TGTGCCAGCAGTTTATGGGTTACCGGGGAGCTGTTTTTT. Translation gives CASSLWVTGELFF.

This sequence joins TRBV28 and TRBJ1-2; no reliable D call. Germline V lookup: CDR1 MDHEN, CDR2 SYDVKM. This CDR3 is built from 13 residues. Trimming pared 3 bases from V and 5 bases from J, leaving 10 bases between. This CDR3 reads CASSFIGFYGYTF. CDR3 in DNA: TGTGCCAGCAGTTTTATAGGTTTTTATGGCTACACCTTC.

The chain carries TRBV4-2 and TRBJ1-4, with 7 bases aligning to TRBD1. With V trimmed by 5 bases and J by 1 base, 13 bases remained unmatched. This CDR3 comprises 18 residues. Germline V gene sequence: CDR1 LGHNA, CDR2 YNFKEQ. The CDR3 DNA reads as TGTGCCAGCAGCTCCTTTAGGACAGGCGAGGGAACTAATGAAAAACTGTTTTTT. It specifies CASSSFRTGEGTNEKLFF.

This clone occurred a few times. This sequence joins TRBV10-3 and TRBJ2-7; D unresolved. This CDR3 spans 12 amino acids. CDR1 and CDR2 from the germline V gene are ENHRY and SYGVKD. Deletions cut 4 bases from V and 4 bases from J, with 8 bases between. The CDR3 protein is CAISAHKYEQYF. CDR3 DNA sequence: TGTGCCATCAGTGCCCACAAGTACGAGCAGTACTTC.